This T cell receptor (beta chain) was obtained from a study of blood T cell repertoires in COVID-19. Produced via immunoSEQ multiplex PCR; TCRdb's table is partial and in-frame only. The table has 90,000 to 120,000 clones, 88% seen once. Per the germline V gene, CDR1 is SGDLS and CDR2 is YYNGEE. CDR3 size: 16 residues. V was trimmed by 4 bases and J by 2 bases, leaving 19 bases between them. The specimen sequenced was peripheral blood. The chain joins TRBV9 to TRBJ2-7; D is possibly TRBD2 (7 bases). The TCR originated in a human donor in a cohort sampled during active COVID-19. In DNA, the CDR3 is TGTGCCAGCAGCATCAAGGGGGGGAGTGCGACCTACGAGCAGTACTTC. Translated, it gives CASSIKGGSATYEQYF.